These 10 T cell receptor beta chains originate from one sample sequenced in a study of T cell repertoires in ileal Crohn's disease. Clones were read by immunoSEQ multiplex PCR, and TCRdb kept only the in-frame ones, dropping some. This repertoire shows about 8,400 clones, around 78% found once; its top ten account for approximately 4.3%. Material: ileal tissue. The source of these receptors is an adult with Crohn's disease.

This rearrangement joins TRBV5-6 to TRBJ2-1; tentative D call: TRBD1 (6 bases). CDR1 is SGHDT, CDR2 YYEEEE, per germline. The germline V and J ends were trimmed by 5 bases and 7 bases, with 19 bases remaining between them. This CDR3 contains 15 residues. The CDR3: CASRYRGAGENEQFF. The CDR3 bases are TGTGCCAGCAGGTATAGAGGGGCAGGGGAAAATGAGCAGTTCTTC.

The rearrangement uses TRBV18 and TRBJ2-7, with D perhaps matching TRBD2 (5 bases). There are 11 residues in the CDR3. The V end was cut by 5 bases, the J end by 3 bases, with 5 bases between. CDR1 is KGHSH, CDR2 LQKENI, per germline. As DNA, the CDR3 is TGTGCCAGCTCAGACTACTACGAGCAGTACTTC. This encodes CASSDYYEQYF.

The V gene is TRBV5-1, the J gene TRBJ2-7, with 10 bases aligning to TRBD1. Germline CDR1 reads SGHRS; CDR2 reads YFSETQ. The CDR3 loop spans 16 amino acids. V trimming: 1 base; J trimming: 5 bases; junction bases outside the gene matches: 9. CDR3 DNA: TGCGCCAGCAGCTTGCAATCGGGACAGGGGCTACACGAGCAGTACTTC. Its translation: CASSLQSGQGLHEQYF.

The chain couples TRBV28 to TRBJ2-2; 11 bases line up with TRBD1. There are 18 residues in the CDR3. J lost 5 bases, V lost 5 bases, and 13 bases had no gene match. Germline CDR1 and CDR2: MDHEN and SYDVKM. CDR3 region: CASSTSSGTGGWTGELFF. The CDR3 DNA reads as TGTGCCAGCAGTACGAGCTCCGGGACAGGGGGGTGGACCGGGGAGCTGTTTTTT.

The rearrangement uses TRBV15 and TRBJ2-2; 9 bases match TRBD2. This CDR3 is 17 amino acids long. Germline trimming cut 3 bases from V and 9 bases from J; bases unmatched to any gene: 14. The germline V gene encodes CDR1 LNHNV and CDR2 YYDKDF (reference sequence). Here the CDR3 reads CATSSRRASGAPRELFF. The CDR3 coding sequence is TGTGCCACCAGCAGCCGCCGGGCTAGCGGGGCCCCTAGGGAGCTGTTTTTT. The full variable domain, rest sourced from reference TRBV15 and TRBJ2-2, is DAMVIQNPRYQVTQFGKPVTLSCSQTLNHNVMYWYQQKSSQAPKLLFHYYDKDFNNEADTPDNFQSRRPNTSFCFLDIRSPGLGDTAMYLCATSSRRASGAPRELFFGEGSRLTVL.

The CDR3 DNA sequence: TGTGCCAGTAGTCCCCCCTCCCGACAGGGTGGCTACAATGAGCAGTTCTTC. Translated, it gives CASSPPSRQGGYNEQFF. The chain links TRBV19 to TRBJ2-1; 7 nucleotides align to TRBD1. Germline CDR1 is LNHDA and CDR2 is SQIVND (reference sequence). The V segment lost 5 bases and the J segment 3 bases; nucleotides outside the gene matches: 13. This CDR3 spans 17 amino acids.

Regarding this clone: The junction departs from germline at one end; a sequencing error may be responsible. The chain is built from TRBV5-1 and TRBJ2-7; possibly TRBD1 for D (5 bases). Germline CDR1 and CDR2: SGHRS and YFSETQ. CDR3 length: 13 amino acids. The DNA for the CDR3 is TGTGCCAGCAGCTTGACAGCTTCCTACGAGCAGTACTTC. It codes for CASSLTASYEQYF.

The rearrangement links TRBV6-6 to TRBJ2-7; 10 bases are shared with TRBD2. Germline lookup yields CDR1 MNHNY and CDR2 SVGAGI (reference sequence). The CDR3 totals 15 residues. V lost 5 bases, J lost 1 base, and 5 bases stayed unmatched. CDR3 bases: TGTGCCAGCAGTGACCAGCGGGAGGGATCCTACGAGCAGTACTTC. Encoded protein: CASSDQREGSYEQYF.

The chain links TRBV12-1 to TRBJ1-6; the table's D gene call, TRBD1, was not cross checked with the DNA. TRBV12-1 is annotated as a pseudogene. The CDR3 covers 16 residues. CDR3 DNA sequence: TGTGCCAGCAGCCCCGATTTCCAGGGATGGAATTCACCCCTCCACTTT. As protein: CASSPDFQGWNSPLHF.

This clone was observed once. The CDR3, as DNA: TGTGCCACTAAGGAGGACAGGATAACATTGGGCTCCTACAATGAGCAGTTCTTC. Translating it yields CATKEDRITLGSYNEQFF. V and J are TRBV27 and TRBJ2-1, with 7 nucleotides matching TRBD1. CDR3 length: 18 residues. The trim removed 10 bases at V and 0 bases at J, leaving 18 bases unmatched. Germline CDR1 is MNHEY and CDR2 is SMNVEV (reference sequence).